The present TCR beta chain was sequenced within a study of blood T cell repertoires in COVID-19. Authors' analysis steps: For nucleated cells, counts were estimated from reference gene primer amplification. The protocol was immunoSEQ multiplex PCR, while the TCRdb copy is restricted to in-frame clones and leaves out a portion. From that table come the V and J calls and clone size; the DNA was used to work out D and trimming. This repertoire shows 150,000 to 200,000 clones, 88% found once; its top ten account for approximately 4%. Sequencing was carried out using peripheral blood. This clonotype was obtained from a human donor in a cohort sampled during active COVID-19.

This chain's CDR3 is CASSSLTGTGNTIYF. DNA of the CDR3: TGCGCCAGCAGCTCTTTGACAGGGACTGGAAACACCATATATTTT. The rearrangement joins TRBV5-1 to TRBJ1-3; 7 nucleotides agree with TRBD1. The CDR3 extends over 15 amino acids. Germline V CDR1 and CDR2: SGHRS, YFSETQ. The V segment lost 3 bases and the J segment 2 bases; nucleotides outside the gene matches: 5.